The 8 T cell receptor beta chains in this list originate from one sample, sequenced in a study of T cell responses to AZD1222 COVID-19 vaccine. Repertoires were generated with immunoSEQ multiplex PCR, while TCRdb's copy carries only in-frame clones and drops some. The table records 90,000 to 120,000 clones, over 80% of them present only once. The sequencing here drew on peripheral blood, taken 28 days after the second AZD1222 dose. The receptors were gathered from an adult who received the AZD1222 COVID-19 vaccine.

This clone was seen just once. The gene calls are TRBV5-1 and TRBJ1-2; D uncertain. Germline-derived CDR1 and CDR2 are SGHRS and YFSETQ. The CDR3 runs to 11 residues. The ends were cut back, 8 bases at V and 8 bases at J, with 13 bases in the middle. In nucleotides, the CDR3 is TGCGCCAGAGAAGCAGTAACAGGCTACACCTTC. This encodes CAREAVTGYTF.

A single count supports this clone. Here the CDR3 DNA reads TGTGCCAGCAGCTTTGACAGGGGAAGTACTGAAGCTTTCTTT. Amino acids: CASSFDRGSTEAFF. This chain uses TRBV7-9 with TRBJ1-1; TRBD1 aligns across 8 bases. The CDR3 spans 14 residues. Germline assignment: CDR1 SEHNR and CDR2 FQNEAQ (reference sequence). The ends lost 3 bases at V and 5 bases at J; junction bases unmatched: 5.

This clone has just a few counts. One junction end does not reproduce the germline sequence, and a read error may be involved. The J gene is TRBJ2-7, the V gene TRBV14; 7 bases match TRBD1. This CDR3 has 15 amino acids. The V gene's germline CDR1 is SGHDN and CDR2 FVKESK. CDR3 sequence: CASSKDTGTAYEQYF. CDR3 nucleotides: TGTGCCAGCAGCAAAGACACCGGGACAGCCTACGAGCAGTACTTC.

The chain employs TRBV9 and TRBJ2-3; a possible D gene is TRBD2 (5 bases). Per the germline V gene, CDR1 is SGDLS and CDR2 is YYNGEE. The V and J ends lost 0 bases and 2 bases respectively, with 13 bases between them. The CDR3 has 16 amino acids. This CDR3 reads CASSVGTRGYTDTQYF. As DNA, the CDR3 is TGTGCCAGCAGCGTAGGGACTCGCGGATACACAGATACGCAGTATTTT.

V and J are TRBV15 and TRBJ2-6; 10 positions agree with TRBD1. The CDR3 has 19 residues. The junction had 6 bases not matched to a gene; V was cut back by 0 bases and J by 1 base. The V gene's germline CDR1 is LNHNV and CDR2 YYDKDF (reference sequence). The CDR3 DNA follows: TGTGCCACCAGCAGAGAACCGGGACAGGGGCTTTCTGGGGCCAACGTCCTGACTTTC. Its translation is CATSREPGQGLSGANVLTF.

This rearrangement joins TRBV19 to TRBJ1-2, with 8 bases that match TRBD1. This CDR3 is 15 amino acids long. Germline CDR1 reads LNHDA; CDR2 reads SQIVND (reference sequence). Trimming cost V 3 bases and J 3 bases; bases outside gene matches: 6. This chain's CDR3 is CASSISSGGDYGYTF. CDR3 nucleotide sequence: TGTGCCAGTAGTATCTCCTCAGGGGGCGACTATGGCTACACCTTC.

This chain uses TRBV3-1 (or the pseudogene TRBV3-2) with TRBJ2-1; 7 positions match TRBD2. Germline V gene lookup returns CDR1 LGHDT and CDR2 YNNKEL (reference sequence). Unmatched junction bases numbered 6, after V lost 3 bases and J lost 4 bases. The CDR3 sequence is 15 residues long. The CDR3 DNA is TGTGCCAGCAGCCACGCGAGCGGGGCTTACAATGAGCAGTTCTTC. It encodes CASSHASGAYNEQFF.

The chain couples TRBV6-6 to TRBJ1-1; D ambiguous. V lost 7 bases and J lost 8, with 14 bases in between. Germline-derived CDR1 and CDR2 are MNHNY and SVGAGI (reference sequence). This CDR3 is built from 12 residues. CDR3 amino acids: CASNYIADEAFF. Written as DNA, the CDR3 is TGTGCCAGCAACTATATAGCGGACGAAGCTTTCTTT.